The 23 T cell receptor beta chains listed next were all sequenced from one sample in a study of shared clonotypes between healthy human individuals (TCRdb year 2020). Libraries were built with the immunoSEQ multiplex PCR assay. The source is immuneACCESS, and TCRdb retained only in-frame sequences with V and J called. Part of the clones is not carried over; for the studies checked, unresolved V genes explain less than half of this, and the remainder is unexplained. The sample yields 2 million to 3 million clones; approximately 93% were counted once. About 0.34% of the sample rests with the top ten. What was sequenced was naive CD4+ T cells from PBMCs. The sample's cell subset or site label, in plain terms: CD45RA+ positively selected. These receptors all come from a man in his late teens or twenties in good health. Some clones in this sample may be carry-over from other donors' samples.

The chain uses TRBV30 and TRBJ2-4; no definite D call. With 0 bases removed from V and 5 bases from J, the gap between germline ends came to 8 bases. Germline V gene sequence: CDR1 GTSNPN, CDR2 SVGIG (reference sequence). The CDR3 consists of 13 residues. The CDR3 spells CAWSVNSQNIQYF. The CDR3 nucleotides read TGTGCCTGGAGTGTTAACAGCCAAAACATTCAGTACTTC.

The chain uses TRBV20-1 and TRBJ1-1; D unresolved. V was cut by 0 bases and J by 8 bases, with 7 bases left in between. Germline V lookup: CDR1 DFQATT, CDR2 SNEGSKA (reference sequence). CDR3 length: 11 residues. CDR3 residues: CSARDFPEAFF. The CDR3 DNA reads as TGCAGTGCTAGAGATTTCCCCGAAGCTTTCTTT.

This clone was recorded only once. The J gene is TRBJ2-3, the V gene TRBV7-6; unclear D gene. Germline assignment: CDR1 SGHVS and CDR2 FNYEAQ. This CDR3 has 14 amino acids. The V end lost 1 base, the J end lost 1 base, and 6 bases lay between the germline ends. The CDR3 region is CASSLDGGTDTQYF. The CDR3, as DNA: TGTGCCAGCAGCTTAGACGGAGGCACAGATACGCAGTATTTT.

The rearrangement links TRBV28 to TRBJ1-2, with 7 positions matching TRBD1. Germline CDR1 reads MDHEN; CDR2 reads SYDVKM. The V and J ends lost 5 bases and 7 bases, in that order; junction bases with no gene match: 16. There are 16 residues in the CDR3. Here the CDR3 reads CASSNLQEGATGGYTF. As DNA, the CDR3 is TGTGCCAGCAGTAACCTCCAAGAGGGGGCAACAGGTGGCTACACCTTC.

V and J are TRBV18 and TRBJ1-4, with a possible D match to TRBD1 (6 bases). Germline values: CDR1 KGHSH, CDR2 LQKENI. This CDR3 is built from 15 residues. V was pared by 0 bases and J by 4 bases, with 9 bases between. The CDR3, as DNA: TGTGCCAGCTCACCACCGGCCAGGGGTAATGAAAAACTGTTTTTT. Its translation: CASSPPARGNEKLFF.

The rearrangement uses TRBV5-1 and TRBJ2-2; 11 bases are shared with TRBD2. Trimming at V came to 4 bases and at J to 3 bases, leaving 5 bases not matched to a gene. The CDR3 consists of 16 residues. In germline, CDR1 is SGHRS, CDR2 YFSETQ. The CDR3 region has the DNA TGCGCCAGCAGCCTGGGACTAGCGGCTTACACCGGGGAGCTGTTTTTT. It encodes CASSLGLAAYTGELFF.

This rearrangement joins TRBV5-6 to TRBJ2-1; D gene ambiguous. The V end was cut by 2 bases, the J end by 5 bases, with 2 bases between. Germline assignment: CDR1 SGHDT and CDR2 YYEEEE. The CDR3 runs 11 residues. The DNA of the CDR3 is TGTGCCAGCAGCTTAGACAATGAGCAGTTCTTC. Amino acids: CASSLDNEQFF. The entire variable domain, with the rest obtained from reference TRBV5-6 and TRBJ2-1, is as follows: DAGVTQSPTHLIKTRGQQVTLRCSPKSGHDTVSWYQQALGQGPQFIFQYYEEEERQRGNFPDRFSGHQFPNYSSELNVNALLLGDSALYLCASSLDNEQFFGPGTRLTVL.

This chain connects TRBV7-8 to TRBJ2-1; D is uncertain. The CDR3 sequence is 16 residues long. Germline V gene data show CDR1 as SGHVS and CDR2 as FQNEAQ. Trimming removed 6 bases at V and 0 bases at J, with 15 bases between. CDR3 coding DNA: TGTGCCAGCAGTTACAAGAACTTACCCTCCTACAATGAGCAGTTCTTC. Translation gives CASSYKNLPSYNEQFF.

The count of this clone is one. V usage is TRBV5-8 and J usage is TRBJ1-2, with D perhaps matching TRBD1 (6 bases). The V and J ends lost 5 bases and 7 bases respectively, with 15 bases between them. CDR3 length: 13 amino acids. Germline values: CDR1 SGHTS, CDR2 YDEGEE. CDR3 protein: CASSPWTVSGYTF. CDR3 bases: TGTGCCAGCAGTCCCTGGACAGTCTCTGGCTACACCTTC.

The V call is TRBV4-1, the J call TRBJ2-1; tentatively, D is TRBD2 (6 bases). This CDR3 region has 17 residues. Germline V gene sequence: CDR1 MGHRA, CDR2 YSYEKL. Trimming took off 2 bases at V and 0 bases at J, with 14 bases between the two ends. Here the CDR3 DNA reads TGCGCCAGCAGCCAATGGAGGGCTCTCAGCTCCTACAATGAGCAGTTCTTC. Protein sequence: CASSQWRALSSYNEQFF.

The V call is TRBV7-2, the J call TRBJ2-1; D gene uncertain. Germline lookup yields CDR1 SGHTA and CDR2 FQGNSA. The length of the CDR3 is 14 residues. Trimming pared 2 bases from V and 4 bases from J, leaving 9 bases between. The CDR3: CASSLSSEYNEQFF. The CDR3 DNA follows: TGTGCCAGCAGCTTATCGTCAGAATACAATGAGCAGTTCTTC.

This clone was observed a single time. This rearrangement joins TRBV28 to TRBJ1-5, with a tentative D call TRBD1 (5 bases). The CDR3 contains 15 residues. Trimming shortened V by 7 bases and J by 4 bases, and 17 bases separated the two germline ends. In germline, CDR1 is MDHEN, CDR2 SYDVKM. This chain's CDR3 is CASKIGVLWNQPQHF. Written as DNA, the CDR3 is TGTGCCAGCAAAATAGGGGTGTTGTGGAATCAGCCCCAGCATTTT.

Note on this clone: Other DNA sequences within the sample encode an identical CDR3. The chain couples TRBV9 to TRBJ2-1; 7 nucleotides line up with TRBD2. This CDR3 is built from 15 residues. Germline lookup yields CDR1 SGDLS and CDR2 YYNGEE. Trimming cost V 4 bases and J 2 bases; bases outside gene matches: 6. The DNA of the CDR3 is TGTGCCAGCAGCTCCTCTAGCGGAACCTACAATGAGCAGTTCTTC. Protein sequence: CASSSSSGTYNEQFF.

Details on this clone: The junction and the germline gene differ at one end; a read error may be behind it. This sample also contains other DNA sequences that code for the same CDR3. This sequence joins TRBV27 and TRBJ1-2; no firm D call. This CDR3 spans 13 amino acids. CDR1 and CDR2 from the germline V gene are MNHEY and SMNVEV (reference sequence). The CDR3: CASSRGVGYGYTF. CDR3 bases: TGTGCCAGCAGCCGCGGGGTTGGCTATGGCTACACCTTT.

This sequence joins TRBV30 and TRBJ2-3; 7 bases are a match to TRBD2. This CDR3 is built from 13 residues. Germline CDR1 and CDR2: GTSNPN and SVGIG (reference sequence). With V trimmed by 2 bases and J by 5 bases, 4 bases remained unmatched. The CDR3 is CAWSFQREDTQYF. In DNA, the CDR3 is TGTGCCTGGAGTTTCCAGCGGGAAGATACGCAGTATTTT. Full variable domain (missing parts from reference TRBV30 and TRBJ2-3): SQTIHQWPATLVQPVGSPLSLECTVEGTSNPNLYWYRQAAGRGLQLLFYSVGIGQISSEVPQNLSASRPQDRQFILSSKKLLLSDSGFYLCAWSFQREDTQYFGPGTRLTVL.

With regard to this clone: Other nucleotide sequences in the sample specify the same CDR3. The genes are TRBV18 and TRBJ2-2, with D possibly being TRBD2 (6 bases). From germline, CDR1 is KGHSH and CDR2 LQKENI. The CDR3 runs to 16 residues. V lost 6 bases, J lost 0 bases, and 14 bases lay in between. The CDR3 protein is CASSPGLPANTGELFF. The CDR3 DNA follows: TGTGCCAGCTCCCCTGGACTACCAGCGAACACCGGGGAGCTGTTTTTT. Complete variable domain (other parts from reference TRBV18 and TRBJ2-2): NAGVMQNPRHLVRRRGQEARLRCSPMKGHSHVYWYRQLPEEGLKFMVYLQKENIIDESGMPKERFSAEFPKEGPSILRIQQVVRGDSAAYFCASSPGLPANTGELFFGEGSRLTVL.

This clone was counted only a few times. This chain joins TRBV7-8 and TRBJ1-5; 7 nucleotides match TRBD1. With 1 base clipped from V and 7 bases from J, the junction kept 7 bases outside the gene matches. The CDR3 has 15 residues. Germline CDR1 and CDR2: SGHVS and FQNEAQ. CDR3 sequence: CASSLVSTGLQPQHF. The CDR3 DNA reads as TGTGCCAGCAGCTTAGTCTCGACAGGGTTACAGCCCCAGCATTTT.

The rearrangement links TRBV7-9 to TRBJ2-7; TRBD2 matches 8 bases. The CDR3 extends over 15 amino acids. V was pared by 10 bases and J by 3 bases, with 14 bases of the junction left unmatched. CDR1 is SEHNR, CDR2 FQNEAQ, per germline (reference sequence). The CDR3 DNA sequence: TGTGCCACCTCCTTTCGGGAGGGGGGTGGCTACGAGCAGTACTTC. This translates into CATSFREGGGYEQYF.

The rearrangement joins TRBV14 to TRBJ1-4; 9 positions match TRBD1. There are 17 residues in the CDR3. Germline values: CDR1 SGHDN, CDR2 FVKESK. Trimming removed 5 bases from V and 4 bases from J; junction bases left unmatched: 11. The CDR3 sequence: CASSSRYRGRGNEKLFF. The CDR3, as DNA: TGTGCCAGCAGCTCCCGATACAGGGGGCGCGGTAATGAAAAACTGTTTTTT.

A few counts support this clone. The V gene is TRBV7-3, the J gene TRBJ1-2; 7 bases match TRBD1. Unmatched junction bases numbered 6, after V lost 6 bases and J lost 2 bases. The germline gives CDR1 SGHTA, CDR2 FQGTGA. This CDR3 has 14 amino acids. The CDR3 nucleotides are TGTGCCAGCAGTTCATCGACAGGGAACTATGGCTACACCTTC. Amino acids: CASSSSTGNYGYTF.

The sample holds one count of this clone. The CDR3 region has the DNA TGTGCCAGCAGCGGGACAGGGGGCAAGGGGTACGAGCAGTACTTC. Its protein is CASSGTGGKGYEQYF. J is TRBJ2-7 and V is TRBV9; 11 nucleotides align to TRBD1. The V and J ends lost 3 bases and 4 bases, in that order; junction bases with no gene match: 6. Germline-derived CDR1 and CDR2 are SGDLS and YYNGEE. The CDR3 length is 15 residues.

The genes are TRBV5-1 and TRBJ2-7, with 7 positions matching TRBD2. This CDR3 contains 15 residues. The V gene end was trimmed by 2 bases and the J gene end by 0 bases; junction bases not matched to a gene: 5. CDR1 and CDR2 from the germline V gene are SGHRS and YFSETQ. CDR3 in DNA: TGCGCCAGCAGCTTAAGCGGGACCGTCTCCTACGAGCAGTACTTC. It is translated as CASSLSGTVSYEQYF. Full variable domain (outside the CDR3, taken from reference TRBV5-1 and TRBJ2-7): KAGVTQTPRYLIKTRGQQVTLSCSPISGHRSVSWYQQTPGQGLQFLFEYFSETQRNKGNFPGRFSGRQFSNSRSEMNVSTLELGDSALYLCASSLSGTVSYEQYFGPGTRLTVT.

The chain has TRBV7-2 and TRBJ2-7, with 8 positions matching TRBD1. This CDR3 is built from 14 residues. The V and J ends lost 5 bases and 5 bases, in that order; junction bases with no gene match: 8. Germline V gene data show CDR1 as SGHTA and CDR2 as FQGNSA. The CDR3 DNA reads TGTGCCAGCAGCCTTGGACAGGGACTTAACGAGCAGTACTTC. This codes for CASSLGQGLNEQYF.